The 16 T cell receptor beta chains below come from one sample, sequenced in a study of response to subunit inactivated influenza vaccine. TCRdb re-called the RT-PCR reads with MiXCR, one entry per CDR3 protein. The sample consists of about 780,000 distinct CDR3 sequences, 18% of them appearing once. The sample here was PBMCs from blood, taken about 5 days after vaccination. These receptors were obtained from a man between 50 and 59 years old who received an inactivated influenza vaccine.

This clonotype was seen a handful of times. The V call is TRBV7-2, the J call TRBJ2-5; D remains ambiguous. The V and J ends lost 3 bases and 2 bases respectively, with 7 bases between them. The CDR3 is 13 amino acids. Germline CDR1 is SGHTA and CDR2 is FQGNSA. The CDR3 sequence is CASSFFSQETQYF. The CDR3, as DNA: TGTGCCAGCAGCTTTTTTAGTCAAGAGACCCAGTACTTC.

This clonotype has a handful of counts. The chain is built from TRBV7-6 and TRBJ2-1; 8 nucleotides align to TRBD2. Germline CDR1 reads SGHVS; CDR2 reads FNYEAQ. This CDR3 contains 14 residues. The V gene end was trimmed by 5 bases and the J gene end by 9 bases; junction bases not matched to a gene: 9. The CDR3 DNA is TGTGCCAGCAGCCTCGGGGGGGGGGCTAGTGAGCAGTTCTTC. Its translation: CASSLGGGASEQFF.

V is TRBV5-5 and J is TRBJ2-7; TRBD1 is a possible D gene (6 bases). Per germline, CDR1 SGHKS and CDR2 YYEKEE (reference sequence). V shed 4 bases and J shed 6 bases, with 14 bases lying between them. CDR3 length equals 13 residues. The CDR3: CASSPREGGEQYF. For the CDR3, the DNA is TGTGCCAGCAGCCCCCGCGAAGGGGGCGAGCAGTACTTC.

In this sample, this clonotype turned up a few times. The gene calls are TRBV6-2 or TRBV6-3 and TRBJ2-7; D tentatively reads TRBD1 or TRBD2 (5 bases each). Looked up from germline, CDR1 is MNHEY and CDR2 is SVGEGT. The CDR3 sequence is 16 residues long. V was shortened by 6 bases and J by 7 bases, with 25 bases between the two germline ends. CDR3 bases: TGTGCCAGCAGAGAGCGGAATGGGGCCGGCAGTGGGGAGCAGTACTTC. Protein: CASRERNGAGSGEQYF.

The table lists this clonotype with a few counts. The CDR3: CSARDRDRARANYGYTF. The CDR3 region has the DNA TGCAGTGCTAGAGATCGGGACAGGGCCAGGGCTAACTATGGCTACACCTTC. V is TRBV20-1 and J is TRBJ1-2; 9 bases match TRBD1. CDR3 size: 17 residues. Per germline, CDR1 DFQATT and CDR2 SNEGSKA (reference sequence). With 0 bases clipped from V and 0 bases from J, the junction kept 8 bases outside the gene matches.

This clonotype occurred a few times. The rearrangement uses TRBV7-8 and TRBJ2-1; TRBD2 matches 9 bases. There are 14 residues in the CDR3. CDR1 is SGHVS, CDR2 FQNEAQ, per germline. J gave up 6 bases and V 5 bases, and 5 bases lay outside the gene matches. The CDR3 loop reads CASSKHSGSNEQFF. CDR3 bases: TGTGCCAGCAGCAAACATAGCGGGAGCAATGAGCAGTTCTTC.

In this sample, this clonotype turned up many times. The chain carries TRBV24-1 and TRBJ2-2; 7 bases align to TRBD1. Germline V gene lookup returns CDR1 KGHDR and CDR2 SFDVKD. V shed 4 bases and J 3 bases; nucleotides not matched to a gene: 4. This CDR3 comprises 15 residues. As DNA, the CDR3 is TGTGCCACCAGTGAGGCGACAGGGTACACCGGGGAGCTGTTTTTT. Translation: CATSEATGYTGELFF.

V gene TRBV6-5 combines with J gene TRBJ1-4; possible D gene TRBD1, 6 bases. CDR3 size: 15 residues. Trimming left V 5 bases short and J 5 bases short, with 15 bases between. The V gene's germline CDR1 is MNHEY and CDR2 SVGAGI. Written as DNA, the CDR3 is TGTGCCAGCAGTAACCACAGGGCGGGGAATGAAAAACTGTTTTTT. Amino acid sequence: CASSNHRAGNEKLFF.

The chain combines TRBV21-1 with TRBJ2-1; the tabulated D call, TRBD1, remains unverified against the DNA. TRBV21-1 is a known pseudogene. The CDR3 is 13 residues long. This CDR3 reads CASRGPNGSEQFF. CDR3 sequence (DNA): TGTGCCAGCAGGGGACCCAATGGAAGTGAGCAGTTCTTC.

The chain joins TRBV7-2 to TRBJ1-1; D is perhaps TRBD1 (5 bases). The ends were cut back, 0 bases at V and 8 bases at J, with 13 bases in the middle. The CDR3 length is 14 residues. Germline V gene sequence: CDR1 SGHTA, CDR2 FQGNSA. CDR3 bases: TGTGCCAGCAGCTTAGCGCCTGGGGGATGGGAAGCTTTCTTT. Translating it yields CASSLAPGGWEAFF.

CDR3 in DNA: TGTGCCACCAGTGATTCACTAGCGGGGGGTTACAATGAGCAGTTCTTC. This translates into CATSDSLAGGYNEQFF. V and J are TRBV24-1 and TRBJ2-1; the match to TRBD2 covers 12 bases. This CDR3 region has 16 residues. Germline V CDR1 and CDR2: KGHDR, SFDVKD. With 2 bases clipped from V and 4 bases from J, the junction kept 2 bases outside the gene matches.

This clonotype was found a few times. The CDR3: CAISEASLDTQYF. The DNA for the CDR3 is TGTGCCATCAGTGAGGCTAGTTTGGATACGCAGTATTTT. The gene calls are TRBV10-3 and TRBJ2-3; D is ambiguous. The CDR3 is 13 amino acids. With 2 bases removed from V and 6 bases from J, the gap between germline ends came to 9 bases. Germline V lookup: CDR1 ENHRY, CDR2 SYGVKD.

This clonotype was detected a few times. The chain employs TRBV5-6 and TRBJ2-4; 9 bases are shared with TRBD2. V lost 3 bases to trimming and J lost 1 base; unmatched junction nucleotides: 11. Per the germline V gene, CDR1 is SGHDT and CDR2 is YYEEEE. This CDR3 contains 18 residues. DNA of the CDR3: TGTGCCAGCAGCTATCGTAGCGGGAGATTTGCGGCCAAAAACATTCAGTACTTC. It specifies CASSYRSGRFAAKNIQYF. Filled out from reference TRBV5-6 and TRBJ2-4, the complete variable domain reads DAGVTQSPTHLIKTRGQQVTLRCSPKSGHDTVSWYQQALGQGPQFIFQYYEEEERQRGNFPDRFSGHQFPNYSSELNVNALLLGDSALYLCASSYRSGRFAAKNIQYFGAGTRLSVL.

In its sample, this clonotype was seen a few times. The chain combines TRBV15 with TRBJ2-7, with D unclear. With 0 bases removed from V and 1 base from J, the gap between germline ends came to 10 bases. CDR3 length: 15 amino acids. Germline values: CDR1 LNHNV, CDR2 YYDKDF (reference sequence). The DNA for the CDR3 is TGTGCCACCAGCAGAGATCGCTCGGTTTCCTACGAGCAGTACTTC. Its protein product is CATSRDRSVSYEQYF.

Concerning this clonotype itself: A read error may account for a junction end that differs from germline. The chain uses TRBV6-2 or TRBV6-3 and TRBJ2-7; the match to TRBD1 covers 7 bases. There are 16 residues in the CDR3. Germline CDR1 and CDR2: MNHEY and SVGEGT. CDR3 sequence: CASSYLKGAPNYEQYF. The CDR3 coding sequence is TGTGCCAGCAGTTACTTAAAGGGGGCACCCAACTACGAGCAATACTTC.

This clonotype was picked up a small number of times. The chain is built from TRBV7-2 and TRBJ2-3, with D uncertain. The germline V gene has CDR1 SGHTA and CDR2 FQGNSA. The CDR3 runs to 14 residues. Trimming pared 7 bases from V and 4 bases from J, leaving 15 bases between. This chain's CDR3 is CASKYGAEADTQYF. CDR3 bases: TGTGCCAGCAAATATGGAGCAGAGGCAGATACGCAGTATTTT.